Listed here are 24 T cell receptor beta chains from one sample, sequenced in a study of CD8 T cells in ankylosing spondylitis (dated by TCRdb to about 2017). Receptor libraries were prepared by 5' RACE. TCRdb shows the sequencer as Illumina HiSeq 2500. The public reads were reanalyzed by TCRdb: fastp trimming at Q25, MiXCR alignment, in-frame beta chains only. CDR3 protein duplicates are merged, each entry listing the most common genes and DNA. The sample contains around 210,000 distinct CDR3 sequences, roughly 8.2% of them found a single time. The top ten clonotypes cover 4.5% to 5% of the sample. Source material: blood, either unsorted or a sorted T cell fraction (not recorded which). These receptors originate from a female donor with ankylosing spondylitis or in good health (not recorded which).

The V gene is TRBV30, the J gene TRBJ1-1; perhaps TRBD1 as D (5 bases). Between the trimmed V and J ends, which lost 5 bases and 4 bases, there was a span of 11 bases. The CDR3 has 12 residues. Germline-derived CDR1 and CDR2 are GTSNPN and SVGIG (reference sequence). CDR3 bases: TGTGCCTGGGTTAGGGGAGGCACTGAAGCTTTCTTT. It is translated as CAWVRGGTEAFF.

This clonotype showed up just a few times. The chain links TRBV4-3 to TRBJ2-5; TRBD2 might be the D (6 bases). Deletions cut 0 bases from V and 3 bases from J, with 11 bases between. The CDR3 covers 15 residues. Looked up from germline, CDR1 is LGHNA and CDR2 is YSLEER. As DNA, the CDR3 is TGCGCCAGCAGCCAAGACGGGAGCGCCGAAGAGACCCAGTACTTC. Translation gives CASSQDGSAEETQYF.

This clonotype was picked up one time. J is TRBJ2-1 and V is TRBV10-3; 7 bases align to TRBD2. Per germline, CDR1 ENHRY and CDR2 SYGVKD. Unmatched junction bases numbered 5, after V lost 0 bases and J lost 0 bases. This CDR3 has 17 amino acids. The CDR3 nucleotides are TGTGCCATCAGTGAGTCGGGAGCGGGATACTCCTACAATGAGCAGTTCTTC. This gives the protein CAISESGAGYSYNEQFF.

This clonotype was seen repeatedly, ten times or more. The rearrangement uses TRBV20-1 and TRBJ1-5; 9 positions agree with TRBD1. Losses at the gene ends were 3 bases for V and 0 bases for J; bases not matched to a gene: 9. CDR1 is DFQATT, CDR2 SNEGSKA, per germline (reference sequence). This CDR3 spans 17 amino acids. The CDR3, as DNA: TGCAGTGCTAGCTTGGACAGGGGAAGCTTTAGCAATCAGCCCCAGCATTTT. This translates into CSASLDRGSFSNQPQHF.

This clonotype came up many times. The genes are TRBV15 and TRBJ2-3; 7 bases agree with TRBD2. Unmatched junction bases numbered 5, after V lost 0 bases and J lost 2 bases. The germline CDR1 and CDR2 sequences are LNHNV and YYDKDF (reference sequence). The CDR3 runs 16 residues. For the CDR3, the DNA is TGTGCCACCAGCAGAGATAGGCTAGCGGTCACAGATACGCAGTATTTT. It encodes CATSRDRLAVTDTQYF.

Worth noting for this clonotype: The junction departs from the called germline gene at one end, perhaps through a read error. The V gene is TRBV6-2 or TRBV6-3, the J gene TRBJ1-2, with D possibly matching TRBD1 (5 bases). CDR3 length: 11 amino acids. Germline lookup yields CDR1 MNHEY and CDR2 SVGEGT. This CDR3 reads CVSGKKGVDTF. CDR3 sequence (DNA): TGTGTCAGCGGCAAGAAAGGGGTGGACACCTTC.

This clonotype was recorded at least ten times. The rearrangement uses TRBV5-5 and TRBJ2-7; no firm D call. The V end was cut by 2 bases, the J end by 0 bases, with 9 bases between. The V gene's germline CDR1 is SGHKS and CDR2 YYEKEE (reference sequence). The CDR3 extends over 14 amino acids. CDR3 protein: CASSFPTSSYEQYF. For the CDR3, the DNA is TGTGCCAGCAGCTTTCCCACGAGCTCCTACGAGCAGTACTTC.

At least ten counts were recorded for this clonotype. CDR3 loop: CASGLLRVEQFF. The CDR3 DNA reads TGTGCCAGCGGGCTCCTCCGGGTTGAGCAGTTCTTC. V and J are TRBV12-3 or TRBV12-4 and TRBJ2-1; D gene unclear. The CDR3 totals 12 residues. V was shortened by 8 bases and J by 9 bases, with 14 bases between the two germline ends.

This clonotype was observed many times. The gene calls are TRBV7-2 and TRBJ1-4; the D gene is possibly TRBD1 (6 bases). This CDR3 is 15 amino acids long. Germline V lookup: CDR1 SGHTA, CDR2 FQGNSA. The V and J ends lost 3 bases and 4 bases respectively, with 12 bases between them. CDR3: CASSLGGQNNEKLFF. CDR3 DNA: TGTGCCAGCAGCTTGGGGGGGCAGAATAATGAAAAACTGTTTTTT.

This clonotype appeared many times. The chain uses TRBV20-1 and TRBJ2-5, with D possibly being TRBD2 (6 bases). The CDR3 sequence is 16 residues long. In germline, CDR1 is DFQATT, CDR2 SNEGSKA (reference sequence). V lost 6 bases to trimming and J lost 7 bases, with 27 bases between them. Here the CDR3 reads CSAHHSRDSLWGTQYF. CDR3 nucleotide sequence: TGCAGTGCCCACCACAGCCGGGACTCCCTGTGGGGGACCCAGTACTTC.

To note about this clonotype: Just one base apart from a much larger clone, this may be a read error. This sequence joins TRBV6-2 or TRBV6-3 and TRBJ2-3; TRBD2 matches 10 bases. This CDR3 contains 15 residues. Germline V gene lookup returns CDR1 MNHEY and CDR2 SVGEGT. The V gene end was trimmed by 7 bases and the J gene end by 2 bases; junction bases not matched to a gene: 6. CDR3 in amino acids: CASTRTSGSTDTQYF. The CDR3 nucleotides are TGTGCCAGCACTCGGACTAGCGGTTCCACAGATACGCAGTATTTT.

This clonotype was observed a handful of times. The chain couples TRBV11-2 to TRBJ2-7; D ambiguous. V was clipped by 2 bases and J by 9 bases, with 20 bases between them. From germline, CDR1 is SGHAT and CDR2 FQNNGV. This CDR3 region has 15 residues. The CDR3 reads CASSLSGERLWGQYF. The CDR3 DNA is TGTGCCAGCAGCTTAAGTGGAGAGCGCCTATGGGGGCAGTACTTC.

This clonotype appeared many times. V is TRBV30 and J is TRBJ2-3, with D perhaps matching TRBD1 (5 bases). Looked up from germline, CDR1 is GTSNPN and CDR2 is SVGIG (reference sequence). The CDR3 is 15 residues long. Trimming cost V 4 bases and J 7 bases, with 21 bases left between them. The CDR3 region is CAWIPWAGPQYTQYF. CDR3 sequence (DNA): TGTGCCTGGATCCCCTGGGCAGGGCCCCAATATACGCAGTATTTT. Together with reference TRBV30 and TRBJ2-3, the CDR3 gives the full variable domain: SQTIHQWPATLVQPVGSPLSLECTVEGTSNPNLYWYRQAAGRGLQLLFYSVGIGQISSEVPQNLSASRPQDRQFILSSKKLLLSDSGFYLCAWIPWAGPQYTQYFGPGTRLTVL.

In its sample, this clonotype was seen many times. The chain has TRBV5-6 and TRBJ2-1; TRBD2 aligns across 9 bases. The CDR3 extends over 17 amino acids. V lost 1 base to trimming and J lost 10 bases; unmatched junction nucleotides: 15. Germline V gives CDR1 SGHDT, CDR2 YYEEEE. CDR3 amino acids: CASSLWAGGTPTYEQFF. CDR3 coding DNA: TGTGCCAGCAGCTTGTGGGCGGGAGGGACACCCACGTACGAGCAGTTCTTC.

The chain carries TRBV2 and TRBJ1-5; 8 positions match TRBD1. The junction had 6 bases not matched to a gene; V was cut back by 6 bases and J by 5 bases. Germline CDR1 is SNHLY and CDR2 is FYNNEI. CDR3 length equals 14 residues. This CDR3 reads CASRSTGVDQPQHF. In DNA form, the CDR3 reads TGTGCCAGCAGGTCGACAGGGGTAGATCAGCCCCAGCATTTT.

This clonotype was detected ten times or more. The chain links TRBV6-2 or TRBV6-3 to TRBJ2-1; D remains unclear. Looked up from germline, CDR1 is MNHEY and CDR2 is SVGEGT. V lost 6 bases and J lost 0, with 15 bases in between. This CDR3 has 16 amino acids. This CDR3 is CASREVGPSSYNEQFF. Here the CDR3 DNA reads TGTGCCAGCAGGGAAGTAGGCCCGAGCTCCTACAATGAGCAGTTCTTC.

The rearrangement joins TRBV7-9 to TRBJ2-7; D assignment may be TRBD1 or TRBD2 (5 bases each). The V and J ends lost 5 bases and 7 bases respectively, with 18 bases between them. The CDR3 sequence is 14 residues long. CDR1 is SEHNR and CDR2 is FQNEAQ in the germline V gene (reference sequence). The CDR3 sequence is CASSPTAAMEEQYF. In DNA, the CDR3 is TGTGCCAGCAGCCCGACAGCGGCCATGGAGGAGCAGTACTTC.

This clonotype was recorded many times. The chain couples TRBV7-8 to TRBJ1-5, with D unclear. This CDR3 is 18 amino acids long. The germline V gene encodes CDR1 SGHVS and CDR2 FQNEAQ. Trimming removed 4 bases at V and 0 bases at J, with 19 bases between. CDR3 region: CASSSKLTPGSSNQPQHF. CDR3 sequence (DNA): TGTGCCAGCAGCTCCAAGTTGACTCCGGGGAGTAGCAATCAGCCCCAGCATTTT.

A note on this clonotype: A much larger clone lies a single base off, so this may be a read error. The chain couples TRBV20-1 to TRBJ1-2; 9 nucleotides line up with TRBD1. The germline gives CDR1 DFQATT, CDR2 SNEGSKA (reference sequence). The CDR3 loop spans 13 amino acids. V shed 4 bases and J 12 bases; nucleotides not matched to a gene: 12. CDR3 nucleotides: TGCAGTGCTACTCCCGGGACAGGGACATACCACACCTTC. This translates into CSATPGTGTYHTF.

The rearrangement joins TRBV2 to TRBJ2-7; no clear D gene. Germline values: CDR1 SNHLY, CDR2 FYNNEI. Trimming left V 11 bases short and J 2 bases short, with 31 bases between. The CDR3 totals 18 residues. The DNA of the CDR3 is TGTGCCTGCTGCCAGGCCGGTGTAGAGCCCCAAAAGCCCTACGAGCAGTACTTC. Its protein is CACCQAGVEPQKPYEQYF.

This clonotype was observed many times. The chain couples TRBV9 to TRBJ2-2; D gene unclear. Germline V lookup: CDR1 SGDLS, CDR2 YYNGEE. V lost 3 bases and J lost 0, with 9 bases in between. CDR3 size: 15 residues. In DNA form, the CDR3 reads TGTGCCAGCAGCGCCGGCGGTACGAACACCGGGGAGCTGTTTTTT. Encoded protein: CASSAGGTNTGELFF.

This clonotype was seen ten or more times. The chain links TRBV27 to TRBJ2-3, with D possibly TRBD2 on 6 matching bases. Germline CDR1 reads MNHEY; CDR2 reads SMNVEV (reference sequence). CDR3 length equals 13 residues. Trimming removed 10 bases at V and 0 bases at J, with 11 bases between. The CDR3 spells CATLSGSTDTQYF. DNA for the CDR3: TGTGCCACCCTTAGCGGTAGCACAGATACGCAGTATTTT.

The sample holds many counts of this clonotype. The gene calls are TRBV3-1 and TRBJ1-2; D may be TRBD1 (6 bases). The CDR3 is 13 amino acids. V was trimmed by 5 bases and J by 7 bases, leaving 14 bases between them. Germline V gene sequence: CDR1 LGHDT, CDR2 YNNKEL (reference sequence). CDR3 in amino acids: CASSSTGSIGYTF. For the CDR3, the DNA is TGTGCCAGCAGCTCGACAGGTTCTATTGGCTACACCTTC.

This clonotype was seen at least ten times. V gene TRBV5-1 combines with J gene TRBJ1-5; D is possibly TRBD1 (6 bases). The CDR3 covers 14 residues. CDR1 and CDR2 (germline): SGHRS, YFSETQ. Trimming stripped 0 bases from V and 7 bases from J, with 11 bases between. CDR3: CASSLAGGTQPQHF. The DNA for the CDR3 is TGCGCCAGCAGCTTGGCCGGGGGCACCCAGCCCCAGCATTTT.